This TCR beta chain was obtained from a study of blood T cells in healthy people across ages. The second PCR ran roughly 7 to 12 cycles with a sample-barcoded 5' primer and J-beta primers. TCRdb ran MiXCR on the 5' RACE reads and lists one entry per CDR3 protein. Here the sample spans about 1,800,000 distinct CDR3 sequences, approximately 28% being singletons. Trimming cost V 12 bases and J 7 bases, with 15 bases left between them. Germline-derived CDR1 and CDR2 are KGHDR and SFDVKD. The CDR3 has 12 amino acids. Each sample yielded at least 5 micrograms of PBMC total RNA. This sequence originates from a woman aged 30 to 39 in good health. Sequencing was done on a sample of blood. The rearrangement uses TRBV24-1 and TRBJ2-1, with D possibly TRBD2 on 5 matching bases. CDR3 nucleotide sequence: TGTGCCGCGTCCCGCTCGGGGAATGAGCAGTTCTTC. Residues: CAASRSGNEQFF.